This T cell receptor beta chain is drawn from a study of T cell changes during pregnancy in multiple sclerosis. Some clones are missing from TCRdb's copy, which holds only in-frame ones; the method was immunoSEQ multiplex PCR. The profile covers around 57,000 clones, with about nine tenths appearing a single time and 1% to 1.5% taken by the ten largest. The sequencing here drew on peripheral blood, taken after pregnancy. This receptor was obtained from a female donor in good health, enrolled as a control in a pregnancy study.

The CDR3 sequence is CASSQERGTVGNTIYF. The CDR3 nucleotides are TGCGCCAGCAGCCAGGAGAGGGGGACAGTGGGAAACACCATATATTTT. The chain recombines TRBV4-1 with TRBJ1-3, with TRBD1 identical over 7 bases. Germline V gene data show CDR1 as MGHRA and CDR2 as YSYEKL. CDR3 size: 16 residues. V was clipped by 3 bases and J by 4 bases; unmatched bases: 9.